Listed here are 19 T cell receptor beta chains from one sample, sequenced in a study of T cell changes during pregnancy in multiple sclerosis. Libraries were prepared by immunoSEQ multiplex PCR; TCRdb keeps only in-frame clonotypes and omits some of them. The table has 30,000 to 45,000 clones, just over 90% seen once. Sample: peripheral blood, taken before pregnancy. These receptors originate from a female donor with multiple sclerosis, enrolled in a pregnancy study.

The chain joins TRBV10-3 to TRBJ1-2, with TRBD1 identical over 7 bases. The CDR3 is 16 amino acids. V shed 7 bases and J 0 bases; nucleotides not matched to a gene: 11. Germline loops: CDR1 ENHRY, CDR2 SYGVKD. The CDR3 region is CAITSQGGPANYGYTF. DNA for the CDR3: TGTGCCATCACCTCGCAAGGGGGCCCAGCTAACTATGGCTACACCTTC.

For the CDR3, the DNA is TGTGCCAGCAGTTACTCGATGGCTAGAAGGACCGGGGAGCTGTTTTTT. It yields the protein CASSYSMARRTGELFF. The genes are TRBV6-5 and TRBJ2-2; no firm D call. V was pared by 0 bases and J by 5 bases, with 13 bases between. Germline CDR1 MNHEY, CDR2 SVGAGI. The CDR3 totals 16 residues.

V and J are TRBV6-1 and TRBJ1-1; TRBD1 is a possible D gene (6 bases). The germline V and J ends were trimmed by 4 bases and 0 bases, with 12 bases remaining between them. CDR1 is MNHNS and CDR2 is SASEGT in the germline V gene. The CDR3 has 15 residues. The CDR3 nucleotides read TGTGCCAGCAGTGGGAGAGAGGGGGTGAACACTGAAGCTTTCTTT. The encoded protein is CASSGREGVNTEAFF.

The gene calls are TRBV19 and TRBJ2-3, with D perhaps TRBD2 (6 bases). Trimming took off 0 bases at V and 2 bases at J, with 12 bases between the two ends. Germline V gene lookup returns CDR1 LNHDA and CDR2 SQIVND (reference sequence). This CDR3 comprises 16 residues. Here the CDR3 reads CASSIDLAGFTDTQYF. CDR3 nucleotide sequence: TGTGCCAGTAGTATAGATCTGGCGGGATTCACAGATACGCAGTATTTT.

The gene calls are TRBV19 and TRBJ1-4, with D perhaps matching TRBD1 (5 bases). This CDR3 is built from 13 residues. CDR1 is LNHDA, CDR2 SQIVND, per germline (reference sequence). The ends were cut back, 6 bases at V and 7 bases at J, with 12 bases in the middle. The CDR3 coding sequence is TGTGCCAGTAGGGGACGGGGAGGTGAAAAACTGTTTTTT. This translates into CASRGRGGEKLFF.

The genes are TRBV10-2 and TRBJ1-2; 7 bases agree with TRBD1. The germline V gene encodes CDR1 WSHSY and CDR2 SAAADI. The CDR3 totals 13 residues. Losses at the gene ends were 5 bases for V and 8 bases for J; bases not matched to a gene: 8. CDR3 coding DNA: TGCGCCAGCAGTCTTGAGGGGGCAAGGGGCTACACCTTC. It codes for CASSLEGARGYTF.

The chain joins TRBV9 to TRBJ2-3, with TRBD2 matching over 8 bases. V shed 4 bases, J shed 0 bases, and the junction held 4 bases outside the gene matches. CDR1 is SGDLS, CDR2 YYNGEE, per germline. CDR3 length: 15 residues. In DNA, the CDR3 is TGTGCCAGCAGCCTCGGGACTAGTAGCACAGATACGCAGTATTTT. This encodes CASSLGTSSTDTQYF.

In DNA form, the CDR3 reads TGCGCCAGCAGCCAAGAAAGAGGCCTAGCGGGAGATCATGAGCAGTTCTTC. Protein sequence: CASSQERGLAGDHEQFF. The rearrangement links TRBV4-3 to TRBJ2-1; 10 bases fit TRBD2. There are 17 residues in the CDR3. V lost 0 bases to trimming and J lost 8 bases; unmatched junction nucleotides: 10. Germline CDR1 LGHNA, CDR2 YSLEER.

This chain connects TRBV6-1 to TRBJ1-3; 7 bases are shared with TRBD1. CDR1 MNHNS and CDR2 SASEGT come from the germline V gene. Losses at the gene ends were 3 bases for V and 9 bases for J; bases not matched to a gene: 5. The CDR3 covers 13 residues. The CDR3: CASSDPGTVTIYF. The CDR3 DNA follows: TGTGCCAGCAGTGACCCGGGGACAGTCACCATATATTTT.

The CDR3 is CASRGLAGIYEQFF. Written as DNA, the CDR3 is TGTGCCAGCAGGGGACTAGCGGGAATCTATGAGCAGTTCTTC. The V gene is TRBV6-6, the J gene TRBJ2-1, with 13 bases identical to TRBD2. The trim removed 6 bases at V and 8 bases at J, leaving 4 bases unmatched. CDR3 length: 14 residues. The germline V gene encodes CDR1 MNHNY and CDR2 SVGAGI (reference sequence).

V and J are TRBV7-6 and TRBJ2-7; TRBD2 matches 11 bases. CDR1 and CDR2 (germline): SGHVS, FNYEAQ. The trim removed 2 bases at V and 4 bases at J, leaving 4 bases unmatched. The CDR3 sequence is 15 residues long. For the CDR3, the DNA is TGTGCCAGCAGCTTATTAGCGGGAGGGCTGTACGAGCAGTACTTC. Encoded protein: CASSLLAGGLYEQYF.

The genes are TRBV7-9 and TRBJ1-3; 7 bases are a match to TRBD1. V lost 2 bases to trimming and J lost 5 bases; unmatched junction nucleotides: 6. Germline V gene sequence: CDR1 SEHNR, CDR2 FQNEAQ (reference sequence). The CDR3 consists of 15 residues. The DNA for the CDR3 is TGTGCCAGCAGCTTAAGACAGGGAGGAAGAAACACCATATATTTT. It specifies CASSLRQGGRNTIYF.

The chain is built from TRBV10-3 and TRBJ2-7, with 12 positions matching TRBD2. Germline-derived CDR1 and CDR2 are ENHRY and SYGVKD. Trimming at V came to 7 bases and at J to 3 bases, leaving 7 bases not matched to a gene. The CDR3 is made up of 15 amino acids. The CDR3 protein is CAINPGTSGFYEQYF. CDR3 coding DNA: TGTGCCATCAATCCCGGGACTAGCGGGTTCTACGAGCAGTACTTC.

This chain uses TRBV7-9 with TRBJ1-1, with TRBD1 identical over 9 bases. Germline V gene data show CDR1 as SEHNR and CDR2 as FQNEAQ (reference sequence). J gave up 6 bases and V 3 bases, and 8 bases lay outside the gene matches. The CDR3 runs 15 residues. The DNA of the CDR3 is TGTGCCAGCAGCTTCACAGGGGGCTCCGGGCCTGAAGCTTTCTTT. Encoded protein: CASSFTGGSGPEAFF.

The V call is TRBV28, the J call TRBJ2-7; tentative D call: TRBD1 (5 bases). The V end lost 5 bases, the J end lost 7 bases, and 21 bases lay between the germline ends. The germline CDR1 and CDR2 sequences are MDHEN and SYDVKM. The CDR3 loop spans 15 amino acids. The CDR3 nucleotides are TGTGCCAGCAGTCCTCAGGGAATTCCTTCTCGGGAGCAGTACTTC. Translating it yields CASSPQGIPSREQYF.

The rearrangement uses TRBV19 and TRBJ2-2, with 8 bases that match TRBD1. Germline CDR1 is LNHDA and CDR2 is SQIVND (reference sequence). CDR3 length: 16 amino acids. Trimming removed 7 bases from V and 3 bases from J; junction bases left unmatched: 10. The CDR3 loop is CASTTTPGQDTGELFF. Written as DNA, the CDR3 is TGTGCCAGTACCACCACCCCGGGACAGGACACCGGGGAGCTGTTTTTT.

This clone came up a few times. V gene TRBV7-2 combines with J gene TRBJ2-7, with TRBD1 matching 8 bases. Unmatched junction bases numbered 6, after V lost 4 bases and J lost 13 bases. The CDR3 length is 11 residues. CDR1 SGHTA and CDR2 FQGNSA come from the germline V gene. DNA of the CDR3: TGTGCCAGCAGCTGGGGACAGGTATCTTACTTC. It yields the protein CASSWGQVSYF.

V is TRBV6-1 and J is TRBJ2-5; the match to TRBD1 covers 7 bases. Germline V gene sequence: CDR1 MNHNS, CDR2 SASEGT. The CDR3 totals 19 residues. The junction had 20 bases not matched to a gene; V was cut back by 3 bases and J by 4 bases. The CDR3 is CASSEDKTGTATFGETQYF. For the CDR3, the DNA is TGTGCCAGCAGTGAGGACAAGACCGGGACAGCGACCTTTGGAGAGACCCAGTACTTC.

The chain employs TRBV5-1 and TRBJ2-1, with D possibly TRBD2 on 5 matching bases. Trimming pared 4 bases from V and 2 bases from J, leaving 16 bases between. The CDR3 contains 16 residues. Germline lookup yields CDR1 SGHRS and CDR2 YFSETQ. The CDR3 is CASSQVGLRTYNEQFF. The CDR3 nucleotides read TGCGCCAGCAGCCAGGTTGGACTTCGAACCTACAATGAGCAGTTCTTC.